These T cell receptor delta chains were read from a single sample in a study of gamma-delta chains in newborns, infants, children. TCRdb reapplied CATT to the reads. The profile shows under 6,000 delta-chain clones, 4.5% to 5.5% of them singletons. What was sequenced was blood. The receptors come from a child who was a newborn, infant or young child, either healthy, febrile or measles-vaccinated (not recorded which). Both conserved end residues are part of each CDR3. A D gene is named only where the DNA matches it firmly. Where a row states a size, it is once, few, many or the class of an expanded clone; other rows omit it.

size: -
J: TRDJ1
V: TRDV1
D: TRDD3
CDR3: CALGEHRPAYWGIVMNKLIF
DNA: TGTGCTCTTGGGGAACATCGTCCCGCGTACTGGGGGATAGTAATGAATAAACTCATCTTT

size: -
J: TRDJ1
V: TRDV2
D: TRDD3
CDR3: CACDRLGENTDKLIF
DNA: TGTGCCTGTGACCGACTGGGGGAGAACACCGATAAACTCATCTTT

size: few
J: TRDJ1
V: TRDV2
D: TRDD3
CDR3: CACDTWGDTDKLIF
DNA: TGTGCCTGTGACACATGGGGGGATACCGATAAACTCATCTTT

size: few
J: TRDJ1
V: TRDV2
D: -
CDR3: CACDTVGLRGLTDKLIF
DNA: TGTGCCTGTGACACCGTAGGGCTTCGGGGCTTGACCGATAAACTCATCTTT

size: -
J: TRDJ1
V: TRDV2
D: -
CDR3: CACDHVPALPVLGQGLEGAPNGKLIF
DNA: TGTGCCTGTGATCACGTACCGGCCCTTCCCGTACTCGGGCAGGGGCTGGAGGGAGCACCAAACGGCAAACTCATCTTT

size: large
J: TRDJ1
V: TRDV2
D: TRDD3
CDR3: CACDALGDTTDKLIF
DNA: TGTGCCTGTGACGCCTTGGGGGATACTACCGATAAACTCATCTTT

size: medium-sized
J: TRDJ1
V: TRDV1
D: TRDD3
CDR3: CALGPKVEAIYWGMPRTDKLIF
DNA: TGTGCTCTTGGTCCTAAAGTGGAAGCGATCTACTGGGGGATGCCCCGCACCGATAAACTCATCTTT

size: -
J: TRDJ3
V: TRDV2
D: -
CDR3: CACDTVEGSSSWDTRQMFF
DNA: TGTGCCTGTGACACCGTAGAGGGATCCAGCTCCTGGGACACCCGACAGATGTTTTTC

size: few
J: TRDJ1
V: TRDV2
D: TRDD3
CDR3: CACDTLSGLGGHTDKLIF
DNA: TGTGCCTGTGACACCCTTAGCGGCCTGGGGGGTCACACCGATAAACTCATCTTT

size: -
J: TRDJ1
V: TRDV2
D: TRDD3
CDR3: CACDTVGGYERDTDKLIF
DNA: TGTGCCTGTGACACCGTAGGGGGATACGAGAGGGACACCGATAAACTCATCTTT

size: -
J: TRDJ3
V: TRDV2
D: TRDD3
CDR3: CACDELRHRGGSNYPSSRDTRQMFF
DNA: TGTGCCTGTGACGAATTACGACATCGTGGGGGATCCAATTACCCTAGCTCCCGGGACACCCGACAGATGTTTTTC

size: few
J: TRDJ1
V: TRDV1
D: -
CDR3: CALGEPRPTLLTDKLIF
DNA: TGTGCTCTTGGGGAACCCCGTCCTACCCTACTTACCGATAAACTCATCTTT

size: -
J: TRDJ3
V: TRDV2
D: TRDD3
CDR3: CACDFSGGPSSWDTRQMFF
DNA: TGTGCCTGTGACTTCTCTGGGGGACCCAGCTCCTGGGACACCCGACAGATGTTTTTC

size: few
J: TRDJ1
V: TRDV1
D: TRDD3
CDR3: CALGELAPLGDTSGADKLIF
DNA: TGTGCTCTTGGGGAACTCGCCCCCCTGGGGGATACAAGCGGAGCCGATAAACTCATCTTT

size: medium-sized
J: TRDJ3
V: TRDV2
D: -
CDR3: CACDTGGISSSWDTRQMFF
DNA: TGTGCCTGTGACACCGGTGGGATCTCTAGCTCCTGGGACACCCGACAGATGTTTTTC

size: medium-sized
J: TRDJ1
V: TRDV2
D: -
CDR3: CACDTVTPSHRFGASGDKLIF
DNA: TGTGCCTGTGACACCGTCACTCCCTCCCACCGCTTTGGGGCCAGCGGCGATAAACTCATCTTT

size: few
J: TRDJ3
V: TRDV2
D: TRDD3
CDR3: CACDVLGGSSWDTRQMFF
DNA: TGTGCCTGTGACGTACTGGGGGGTAGTTCCTGGGACACCCGACAGATGTTTTTC

size: -
J: TRDJ3
V: TRDV2
D: TRDD3
CDR3: CACDTVGIRSSWDTRQMFF
DNA: TGTGCCTGTGACACCGTTGGGATACGGAGCTCCTGGGACACCCGACAGATGTTTTTC

size: -
J: TRDJ3
V: TRDV2
D: TRDD3
CDR3: CACDTVMGDTSSWDARQMFF
DNA: TGTGCCTGTGACACCGTTATGGGGGATACGAGCTCCTGGGACGCCCGACAGATGTTTTTC

size: medium-sized
J: TRDJ1
V: TRDV2
D: TRDD3
CDR3: CACDTVRATGGYSSTDKLIF
DNA: TGTGCCTGTGACACGGTACGTGCTACTGGGGGATACAGTAGCACCGATAAACTCATCTTT

size: medium-sized
J: TRDJ1
V: TRDV2
D: TRDD3
CDR3: CACDSVTGGYQSEGHTDKLIF
DNA: TGTGCCTGTGATTCCGTTACTGGGGGATACCAATCAGAAGGGCACACCGATAAACTCATCTTT

size: -
J: TRDJ1
V: TRDV2
D: TRDD3
CDR3: CACDTLGAFDKLIF
DNA: TGTGCCTGTGACACCCTGGGGGCCTTCGATAAACTCATCTTT

size: few
J: TRDJ3
V: TRDV2
D: TRDD3
CDR3: CACDTAGGYASWDTRQMFF
DNA: TGTGCCTGTGACACGGCTGGGGGATACGCGTCCTGGGACACCCGACAGATGTTTTTC

size: few
J: TRDJ3
V: TRDV2
D: -
CDR3: CACDTIASGISSWDTRQMFF
DNA: TGTGCCTGTGACACCATAGCCTCCGGGATCAGCTCCTGGGACACCCGACAGATGTTTTTC

size: -
J: TRDJ3
V: TRDV2
D: TRDD3
CDR3: CACDNAGGPSSWDTRQMFF
DNA: TGTGCCTGTGACAATGCTGGGGGTCCGAGCTCCTGGGACACCCGACAGATGTTTTTC

size: few
J: TRDJ3
V: TRDV2
D: TRDD3
CDR3: CACGTVLGDTSSWDTRQMFF
DNA: TGTGCCTGTGGCACCGTACTGGGGGATACTAGCTCCTGGGACACCCGACAGATGTTTTTC

size: few
J: TRDJ1
V: TRDV1
D: TRDD3
CDR3: CALGDKPTPPYWGIPPGKLIF
DNA: TGTGCTCTTGGGGACAAACCTACGCCCCCATACTGGGGGATACCCCCTGGGAAACTCATCTTT

size: few
J: TRDJ1
V: TRDV2
D: TRDD3
CDR3: CACDTVWGIHATPRTDKLIF
DNA: TGTGCCTGTGACACCGTCTGGGGGATACACGCAACTCCCCGCACCGATAAACTCATCTTT

size: few
J: TRDJ1
V: TRDV2
D: TRDD3
CDR3: CACDTLHSSDLGDTLKLIF
DNA: TGTGCCTGTGACACATTGCACTCCTCCGACCTGGGGGATACCCTTAAACTCATCTTT

size: few
J: TRDJ1
V: TRDV1
D: TRDD3
CDR3: CALGELDFHLVASTGGFGSTDKLIF
DNA: TGTGCTCTTGGGGAACTCGATTTCCACCTTGTGGCTTCTACTGGGGGATTTGGGTCCACCGATAAACTCATCTTT

size: medium-sized
J: TRDJ3
V: TRDV2
D: -
CDR3: CACDTVGPLSWDTRQMFF
DNA: TGTGCCTGTGACACCGTGGGGCCCCTCTCCTGGGACACCCGACAGATGTTTTTC

size: -
J: TRDJ1
V: TRDV2
D: TRDD3
CDR3: CACDTVKVVGDTGPLADKLIF
DNA: TGTGCCTGTGACACCGTAAAAGTGGTGGGGGATACGGGGCCCCTAGCCGATAAACTCATCTTT

size: medium-sized
J: TRDJ1
V: TRDV2
D: TRDD3
CDR3: CACDTVSGGYEADKLIF
DNA: TGTGCCTGTGACACCGTAAGTGGGGGATACGAGGCCGATAAACTCATCTTT

size: -
J: TRDJ3
V: TRDV2
D: TRDD3
CDR3: CACDTPPLGDTFSWDTRQMFF
DNA: TGTGCCTGTGACACCCCTCCACTGGGGGATACGTTCTCCTGGGACACCCGACAGATGTTTTTC

size: -
J: TRDJ3
V: TRDV2
D: TRDD3
CDR3: CACDTYWGIRSWDTRQMFF
DNA: TGTGCCTGTGACACGTACTGGGGGATACGCTCCTGGGACACCCGACAGATGTTTTTC

size: medium-sized
J: TRDJ1
V: TRDV2
D: TRDD3
CDR3: CACDTVGGYEPTTDKLIF
DNA: TGTGCCTGTGACACCGTCGGGGGATACGAGCCCACCACCGATAAACTCATCTTT

size: -
J: TRDJ1
V: TRDV2
D: TRDD3
CDR3: CACDTVATGGYDRKVKSDKLIF
DNA: TGTGCCTGTGACACCGTCGCCACTGGGGGATACGACAGAAAAGTAAAGAGCGATAAACTCATCTTT

size: large
J: TRDJ1
V: TRDV2
D: TRDD3
CDR3: CACDTVGGYAGGKSDKLIF
DNA: TGTGCCTGTGACACCGTCGGGGGATACGCGGGTGGGAAGAGCGATAAACTCATCTTT

size: -
J: TRDJ1
V: TRDV1
D: -
CDR3: CALGELPLPSYYWGIRATDKLIF
DNA: TGTGCTCTTGGGGAACTACCCCTGCCTTCCTACTACTGGGGGATTCGGGCAACCGATAAACTCATCTTT

size: medium-sized
J: TRDJ1
V: TRDV2
D: -
CDR3: CACDTLGYTDKLIF
DNA: TGTGCCTGTGACACATTGGGCTACACCGATAAACTCATCTTT

size: medium-sized
J: TRDJ1
V: TRDV2
D: -
CDR3: CACDTLLNTDKLIF
DNA: TGTGCCTGTGACACACTACTGAACACCGATAAACTCATCTTT

size: medium-sized
J: TRDJ1
V: TRDV2
D: -
CDR3: CACDTLSHTDKLIF
DNA: TGTGCCTGTGACACTCTATCCCACACCGATAAACTCATCTTT

size: few
J: TRDJ1
V: TRDV2
D: -
CDR3: CACDTVGGGTDKPIF
DNA: -

size: -
J: TRDJ1
V: TRDV2
D: TRDD3
CDR3: CACDTMPVLGAYTDKLIF
DNA: TGTGCCTGTGACACCATGCCCGTACTGGGGGCGTACACCGATAAACTCATCTTT

size: medium-sized
J: TRDJ3
V: TRDV2
D: -
CDR3: CACDLPDLQSSWDTRQMFF
DNA: TGTGCCTGTGACCTCCCAGATCTCCAGAGCTCCTGGGACACCCGACAGATGTTTTTC

size: few
J: TRDJ2
V: TRDV2
D: -
CDR3: CACDTIQRGMTAQLFF
DNA: TGTGCCTGTGACACTATTCAAAGGGGGATGACAGCACAACTCTTCTTT

size: -
J: TRDJ1
V: TRDV2
D: TRDD3
CDR3: CACDTVLGDTSDTDKLIF
DNA: TGTGCCTGTGACACCGTGCTGGGGGATACGTCGGACACCGATAAACTCATCTTT

size: medium-sized
J: TRDJ3
V: TRDV2
D: TRDD3
CDR3: CACDILGESSWDTRQMFF
DNA: TGTGCCTGTGACATACTGGGGGAAAGCTCCTGGGACACCCGACAGATGTTTTTC

size: few
J: TRDJ1
V: TRDV2
D: TRDD3
CDR3: CACDEIKTGGQTVYTDKLIF
DNA: TGTGCCTGTGACGAAATAAAGACTGGGGGACAAACGGTGTACACCGATAAACTCATCTTT

size: medium-sized
J: TRDJ1
V: TRDV2
D: -
CDR3: CACDTVGDRFTDKLIF
DNA: TGTGCCTGTGACACCGTAGGGGATCGGTTCACCGATAAACTCATCTTT

size: medium-sized
J: TRDJ2
V: TRDV2
D: TRDD3
CDR3: CACDTVGDTPAQLFF
DNA: TGTGCCTGTGACACCGTAGGGGATACGCCAGCACAACTCTTCTTT

size: medium-sized
J: TRDJ1
V: TRDV2
D: -
CDR3: CACDRLSGSGHTDKLIF
DNA: TGTGCCTGTGACAGGTTGTCAGGATCGGGGCACACCGATAAACTCATCTTT

size: few
J: TRDJ1
V: TRDV1
D: TRDD3
CDR3: CALGGLSPALLGGYAQLGPVYTDKLIF
DNA: TGTGCTCTTGGGGGCCTTTCCCCAGCCCTACTTGGGGGATACGCGCAATTGGGCCCAGTGTACACCGATAAACTCATCTTT

size: -
J: TRDJ1
V: TRDV1
D: -
CDR3: CALGELTFLHPTGSAYLTPDKLIF
DNA: TGTGCTCTTGGGGAACTGACATTCCTGCATCCAACTGGGTCTGCTTATTTAACACCCGATAAACTCATCTTT

size: medium-sized
J: TRDJ1
V: TRDV2
D: -
CDR3: CACDTVLSRGTDKLIF
DNA: TGTGCCTGTGACACCGTTCTGTCTCGTGGCACCGATAAACTCATCTTT

size: few
J: TRDJ1
V: TRDV1
D: -
CDR3: CALGALSTHSGKLIF
DNA: TGTGCTCTTGGGGCCTTATCAACCCATTCCGGTAAACTCATCTTT

size: -
J: TRDJ2
V: TRDV2
D: TRDD3
CDR3: CACDAVGDILTAQLFF
DNA: TGTGCCTGTGATGCGGTGGGGGATATTTTGACAGCACAACTCTTCTTT

size: few
J: TRDJ1
V: TRDV1
D: -
CDR3: CALGEPSSIRGGHKLIF
DNA: TGTGCTCTTGGGGAACCGTCCTCGATACGCGGGGGCCATAAACTCATCTTT

size: -
J: TRDJ1
V: TRDV2
D: -
CDR3: CACDTVRGALMYTDKLIF
DNA: TGTGCCTGTGACACCGTCCGGGGGGCCCTTATGTACACCGATAAACTCATCTTT